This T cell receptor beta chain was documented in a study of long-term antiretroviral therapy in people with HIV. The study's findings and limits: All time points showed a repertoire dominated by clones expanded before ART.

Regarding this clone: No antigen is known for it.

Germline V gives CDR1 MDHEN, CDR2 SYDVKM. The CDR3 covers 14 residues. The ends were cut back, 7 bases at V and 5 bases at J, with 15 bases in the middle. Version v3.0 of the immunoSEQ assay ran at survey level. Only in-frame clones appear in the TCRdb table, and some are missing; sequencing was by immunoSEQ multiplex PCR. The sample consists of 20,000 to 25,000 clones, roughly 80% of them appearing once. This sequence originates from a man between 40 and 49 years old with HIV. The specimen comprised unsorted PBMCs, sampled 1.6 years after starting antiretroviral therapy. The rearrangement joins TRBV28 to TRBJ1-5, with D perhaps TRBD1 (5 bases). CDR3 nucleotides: TGTGCCAGCATGGGGCAGAGCCTCGATCAGCCCCAGCATTTT. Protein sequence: CASMGQSLDQPQHF.